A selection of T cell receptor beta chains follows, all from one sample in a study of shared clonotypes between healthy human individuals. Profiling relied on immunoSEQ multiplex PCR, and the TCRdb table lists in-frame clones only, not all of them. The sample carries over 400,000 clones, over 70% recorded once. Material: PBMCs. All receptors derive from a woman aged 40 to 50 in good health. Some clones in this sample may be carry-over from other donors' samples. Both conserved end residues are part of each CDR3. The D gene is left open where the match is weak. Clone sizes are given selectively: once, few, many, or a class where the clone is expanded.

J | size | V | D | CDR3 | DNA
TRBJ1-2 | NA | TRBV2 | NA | CASSGDSESYYTF | TGTGCCAGCAGTGGGGATAGCGAGAGCTACTACACCTTC
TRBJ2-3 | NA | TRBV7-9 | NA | CASSPRAGFTQYF | TGTGCCAGCAGCCCCAGAGCCGGGTTTACGCAGTATTTT
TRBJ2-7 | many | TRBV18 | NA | CASSPRPQGDYEQYF | TGTGCCAGCTCACCACGACCACAGGGAGACTACGAGCAGTACTTC
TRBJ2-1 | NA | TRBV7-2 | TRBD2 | CASSLWREGGNEQFF | TGTGCCAGCAGCTTATGGCGGGAGGGGGGAAATGAGCAGTTCTTC
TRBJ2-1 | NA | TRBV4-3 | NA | CASSQGGQEQFF | TGCGCCAGCAGCCAAGGTGGCCAAGAGCAGTTCTTC
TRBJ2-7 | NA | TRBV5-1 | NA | CASGTGSSYEQYF | TGCGCCAGCGGGACTGGAAGCTCCTACGAGCAGTACTTC
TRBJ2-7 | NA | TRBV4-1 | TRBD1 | CASSRRDRGTYEQYF | TGCGCCAGCAGCCGCCGGGACAGGGGTACTTACGAGCAGTACTTC
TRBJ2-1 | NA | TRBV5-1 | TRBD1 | CASSVGTDSYNEQFF | TGCGCCAGCAGCGTAGGGACAGATTCCTACAATGAGCAGTTCTTC
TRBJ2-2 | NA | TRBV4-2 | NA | CASSQGQQGRGTGELFF | TGTGCCAGCAGCCAAGGGCAACAGGGGAGGGGCACCGGGGAGCTGTTTTTT
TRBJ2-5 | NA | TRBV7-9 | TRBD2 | CASSPGTSRRETQYF | TGTGCCAGCAGCCCTGGGACTAGCAGGCGGGAGACCCAGTACTTC